This TCR beta chain was recovered during a study of blood T cell repertoires in COVID-19. Per the authors' pipeline: For nucleated cells, counts were estimated from reference gene primer amplification. Clones were read by immunoSEQ multiplex PCR, and TCRdb kept only the in-frame ones, dropping some. V, J and clone size were drawn from that table, and D and trimming were deduced from the DNA. The sample includes over 250,000 clones, nearly 90% of them seen just once. V lost 2 bases to trimming and J lost 0 bases, with 11 bases between them. CDR1 is MGHDK, CDR2 SYGVNS, per germline. The CDR3 is 15 residues long.

This chain connects TRBV25-1 to TRBJ2-7; D is unresolved. The clonotype comes from a woman in her 30s with acute or convalescent COVID-19. Sequencing used peripheral blood. CDR3 sequence (DNA): TGTGCCAGCAGTGAAGCAGGAAAAAGCTCCTACGAGCAGTACTTC. Protein product: CASSEAGKSSYEQYF.